These 11 T cell receptor beta chains were all obtained from the same sample, sequenced in a study of T-cell reconstitution after alpha-beta-depleted transplantation in children. Notes on the study in general: Several hundred expanded graft clones reportedly were the source of alpha-beta T cells about two months after transplant.

The TCRbeta library was prepared with unique molecular identifiers. TCRdb reprocessed the PCR reads with MiXCR, giving one entry per CDR3 protein. The profile covers tens of thousands of distinct CDR3 sequences, with 5% to 7.5% appearing a single time and 27% taken by the ten largest. No antigens are known for them. The sample was peripheral blood, taken 60 days after TCRalphabeta/CD19-depleted stem cell transplant. All receptors derive from a child less than two years old who had a stem cell transplant for acute myeloid leukemia, so the T cells may come from the graft donor.

This clonotype was observed at least ten times. The V call is TRBV24-1, the J call TRBJ2-2; perhaps TRBD2 as D (5 bases). The CDR3 runs 15 residues. V dropped 6 bases and J dropped 5 bases, with 15 bases sitting between them. Germline V gene lookup returns CDR1 KGHDR and CDR2 SFDVKD. CDR3 in amino acids: CATSWAGGSTGELFF. DNA for the CDR3: TGTGCCACCAGTTGGGCGGGCGGATCTACCGGGGAGCTGTTTTTT.

This clonotype was counted a few times. The genes are TRBV6-5 and TRBJ1-2; 9 nucleotides align to TRBD1. The CDR3 is made up of 15 amino acids. The germline CDR1 and CDR2 sequences are MNHEY and SVGAGI. With 2 bases clipped from V and 11 bases from J, the junction kept 12 bases outside the gene matches. The DNA of the CDR3 is TGTGCCAGCAGTTACCCCGGGACAGGGCCCCTCGGGTACACCTTC. Translated, it gives CASSYPGTGPLGYTF.

The sample holds many counts of this clonotype. J is TRBJ2-1 and V is TRBV11-2, with D unresolved. CDR3 size: 13 residues. V lost 5 bases to trimming and J lost 6 bases, with 11 bases between them. Germline values: CDR1 SGHAT, CDR2 FQNNGV. Written as DNA, the CDR3 is TGTGCCAGCAGCCACCAGTACTTCAATGAGCAGTTCTTC. It is translated as CASSHQYFNEQFF.

This clonotype was detected many times. V is TRBV19 and J is TRBJ1-3; D unclear. The CDR3 is 14 residues long. V dropped 8 bases and J dropped 0 bases, with 11 bases sitting between them. The germline gives CDR1 LNHDA, CDR2 SQIVND (reference sequence). CDR3 loop: CASGVMPSGNTIYF. The CDR3 nucleotides read TGTGCCAGTGGAGTCATGCCCTCTGGAAACACCATATATTTT.

The chain recombines TRBV7-2 with TRBJ2-5; 7 positions agree with TRBD2. Germline trimming cut 1 base from V and 5 bases from J; bases unmatched to any gene: 10. CDR3 length equals 16 residues. CDR1 is SGHTA and CDR2 is FQGNSA in the germline V gene. In nucleotides, the CDR3 is TGTGCCAGCAGCTTAGGAGGCGTTTTGGGGGGGGAGACCCAGTACTTC. Translated, it gives CASSLGGVLGGETQYF.

This clonotype was observed at least ten times. In DNA, the CDR3 is TGTGCCAGCAGCCAATTGTTCTATGAGCAGTTCTTC. This codes for CASSQLFYEQFF. This chain links TRBV7-8 with TRBJ2-1; no reliable D call. Germline V gene data show CDR1 as SGHVS and CDR2 as FQNEAQ. Between the trimmed V and J ends, which lost 5 bases and 8 bases, there was a span of 10 bases. The CDR3 has 12 residues. The variable domain in full, completed from reference TRBV7-8 and TRBJ2-1, reads GAGVSQSPRYKVAKRGQDVALRCDPISGHVSLFWYQQALGQGPEFLTYFQNEAQLDKSGLPSDRFFAERPEGSVSTLKIQRTQQEDSAVYLCASSQLFYEQFFGPGTRLTVL.

This clonotype was seen many times. This sequence joins TRBV7-2 and TRBJ2-1; 9 bases line up with TRBD1. Germline lookup yields CDR1 SGHTA and CDR2 FQGNSA. The CDR3 sequence is 15 residues long. V gave up 1 base and J gave up 6 bases; unmatched junction bases: 4. CDR3 amino acids: CASSLGDRVGNEQFF. The CDR3 nucleotides are TGTGCCAGCAGCTTAGGGGACAGGGTGGGCAATGAGCAGTTCTTC. The entire variable domain, with the rest obtained from reference TRBV7-2 and TRBJ2-1, is as follows: GAGVSQSPSNKVTEKGKDVELRCDPISGHTALYWYRQSLGQGLEFLIYFQGNSAPDKSGLPSDRFSAERTGGSVSTLTIQRTQQEDSAVYLCASSLGDRVGNEQFFGPGTRLTVL.

In this sample, this clonotype turned up many times. This chain connects TRBV7-9 to TRBJ1-1, with D maybe TRBD1 (6 bases). Germline V gene data show CDR1 as SEHNR and CDR2 as FQNEAQ (reference sequence). This CDR3 contains 13 residues. The V end was cut by 5 bases, the J end by 1 base, with 8 bases between. The CDR3 sequence: CASSRGANTEAFF. The CDR3 bases are TGTGCCAGCAGCCGGGGGGCGAACACTGAAGCTTTCTTT.

This clonotype was seen a few times. The chain combines TRBV28 with TRBJ2-3; possible D gene TRBD2, 6 bases. This CDR3 comprises 14 residues. V was trimmed by 4 bases and J by 2 bases, leaving 10 bases between them. CDR1 and CDR2 from the germline V gene are MDHEN and SYDVKM. DNA of the CDR3: TGTGCCAGCAGTTCAGCGGGCCTCACAGATACGCAGTATTTT. This sequence encodes CASSSAGLTDTQYF.

This clonotype was seen more than once but under ten times. The V gene is TRBV7-9, the J gene TRBJ1-2; 9 bases align to TRBD1. This CDR3 has 13 residues. J gave up 6 bases and V 6 bases, and 5 bases lay outside the gene matches. The germline V gene encodes CDR1 SEHNR and CDR2 FQNEAQ (reference sequence). CDR3 DNA: TGTGCCAGCAGTTGGGACAGGGAGGATGGCTACACCTTC. Protein product: CASSWDREDGYTF. The entire variable domain, with the rest obtained from reference TRBV7-9 and TRBJ1-2, is as follows: DTGVSQNPRHKITKRGQNVTFRCDPISEHNRLYWYRQTLGQGPEFLTYFQNEAQLEKSRLLSDRFSAERPKGSFSTLEIQRTEQGDSAMYLCASSWDREDGYTFGSGTRLTVV.

In this sample, this clonotype turned up many times. V and J are TRBV5-7 and TRBJ1-1, with no clear D. Being an ORF, TRBV5-7 has a function that is uncertain. This CDR3 region has 14 residues. Trimming removed 4 bases at V and 2 bases at J, with 12 bases between. The CDR3 reads CASSLDRCNTEAFF. DNA of the CDR3: TGTGCCAGCAGCCTAGATCGATGCAACACTGAAGCTTTCTTT.